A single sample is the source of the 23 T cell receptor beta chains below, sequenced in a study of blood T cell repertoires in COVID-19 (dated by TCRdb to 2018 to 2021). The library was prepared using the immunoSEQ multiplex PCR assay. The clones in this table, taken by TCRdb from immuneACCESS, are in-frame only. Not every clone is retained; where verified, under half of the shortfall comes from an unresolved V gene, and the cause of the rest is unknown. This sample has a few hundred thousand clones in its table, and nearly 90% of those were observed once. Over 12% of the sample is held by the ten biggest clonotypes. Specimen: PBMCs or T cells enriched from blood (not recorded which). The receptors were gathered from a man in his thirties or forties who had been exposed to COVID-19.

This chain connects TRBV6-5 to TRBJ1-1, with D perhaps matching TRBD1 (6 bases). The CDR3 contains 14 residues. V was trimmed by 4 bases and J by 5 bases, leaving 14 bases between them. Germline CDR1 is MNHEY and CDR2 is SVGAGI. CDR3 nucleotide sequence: TGTGCCAGCAGTTCCCCGGGACACTCTACTGAAGCTTTCTTT. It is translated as CASSSPGHSTEAFF.

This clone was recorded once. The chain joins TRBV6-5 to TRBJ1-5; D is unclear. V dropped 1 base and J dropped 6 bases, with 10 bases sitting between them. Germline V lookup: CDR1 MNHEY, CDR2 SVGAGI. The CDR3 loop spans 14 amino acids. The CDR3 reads CASSYLGTSQPQHF. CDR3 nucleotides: TGTGCCAGCAGTTACTTGGGTACTAGTCAGCCCCAGCATTTT.

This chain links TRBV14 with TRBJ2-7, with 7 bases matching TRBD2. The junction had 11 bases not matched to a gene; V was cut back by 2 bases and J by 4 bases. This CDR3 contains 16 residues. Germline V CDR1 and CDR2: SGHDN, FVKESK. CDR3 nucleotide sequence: TGTGCCAGCAGCCAATTTCCGAGGACTAGATCTTACGAGCAGTACTTC. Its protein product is CASSQFPRTRSYEQYF.

This chain's CDR3 is CASSETTDRGETQYF. Here the CDR3 DNA reads TGCGCCAGCAGTGAGACAACCGACAGGGGAGAGACCCAGTACTTC. V gene TRBV10-1 combines with J gene TRBJ2-5, with 8 bases matching TRBD1. With 2 bases clipped from V and 4 bases from J, the junction kept 6 bases outside the gene matches. The CDR3 runs 15 residues. CDR1 and CDR2 from the germline V gene are WNHNN and SYGVQD (reference sequence).

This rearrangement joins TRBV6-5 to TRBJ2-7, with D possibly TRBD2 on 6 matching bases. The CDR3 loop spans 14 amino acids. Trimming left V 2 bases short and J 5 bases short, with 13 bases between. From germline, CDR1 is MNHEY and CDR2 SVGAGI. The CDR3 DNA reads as TGTGCCAGCAGTTACCGGGGGATGGCAAACGAGCAGTACTTC. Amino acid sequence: CASSYRGMANEQYF.

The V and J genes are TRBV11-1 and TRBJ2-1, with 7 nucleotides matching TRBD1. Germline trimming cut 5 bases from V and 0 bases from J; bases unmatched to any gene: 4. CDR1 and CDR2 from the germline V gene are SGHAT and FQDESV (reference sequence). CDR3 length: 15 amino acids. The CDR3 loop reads CASSPGTASYNEQFF. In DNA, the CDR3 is TGTGCCAGCAGCCCCGGGACAGCCTCCTACAATGAGCAGTTCTTC. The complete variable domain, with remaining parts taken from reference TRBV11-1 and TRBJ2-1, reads EAEVAQSPRYKITEKSQAVAFWCDPISGHATLYWYRQILGQGPELLVQFQDESVVDDSQLPKDRFSAERLKGVDSTLKIQPAELGDSAMYLCASSPGTASYNEQFFGPGTRLTVL.

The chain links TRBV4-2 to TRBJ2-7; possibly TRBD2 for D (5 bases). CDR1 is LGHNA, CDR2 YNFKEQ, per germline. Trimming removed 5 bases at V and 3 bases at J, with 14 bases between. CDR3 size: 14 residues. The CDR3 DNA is TGTGCCAGCAGCGAGGATCGGGGAAACTACGAGCAGTACTTC. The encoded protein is CASSEDRGNYEQYF.

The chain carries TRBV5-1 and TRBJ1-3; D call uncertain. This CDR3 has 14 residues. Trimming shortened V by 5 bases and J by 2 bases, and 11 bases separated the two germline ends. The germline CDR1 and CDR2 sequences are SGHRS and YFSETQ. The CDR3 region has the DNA TGCGCCAGCAGTTCAGATCCACCTGGAAACACCATATATTTT. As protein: CASSSDPPGNTIYF.

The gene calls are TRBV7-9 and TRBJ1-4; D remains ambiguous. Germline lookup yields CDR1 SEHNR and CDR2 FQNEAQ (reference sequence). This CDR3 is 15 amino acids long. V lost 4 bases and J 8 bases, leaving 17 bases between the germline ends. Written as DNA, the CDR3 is TGTGCCAGCAGCTCCGGAGGGTCCCCTGGGGAAAAACTGTTTTTT. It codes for CASSSGGSPGEKLFF.

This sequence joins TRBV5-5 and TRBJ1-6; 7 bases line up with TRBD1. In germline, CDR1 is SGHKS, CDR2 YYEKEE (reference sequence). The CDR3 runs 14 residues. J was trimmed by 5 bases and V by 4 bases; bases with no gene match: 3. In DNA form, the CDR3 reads TGTGCCAGCAGCCGGGGACAGAATAATTCACCCCTCCACTTT. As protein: CASSRGQNNSPLHF.

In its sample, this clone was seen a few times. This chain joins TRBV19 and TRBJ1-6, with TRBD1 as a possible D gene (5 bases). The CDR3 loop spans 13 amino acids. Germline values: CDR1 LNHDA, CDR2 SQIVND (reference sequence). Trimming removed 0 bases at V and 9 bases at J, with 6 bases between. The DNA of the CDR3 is TGTGCCAGTAGTATAGACAGGGTTTCACCCCTCCACTTT. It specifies CASSIDRVSPLHF.

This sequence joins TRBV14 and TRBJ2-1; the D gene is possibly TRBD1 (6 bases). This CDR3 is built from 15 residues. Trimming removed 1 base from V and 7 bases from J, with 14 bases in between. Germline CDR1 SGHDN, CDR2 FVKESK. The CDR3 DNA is TGTGCCAGCAGCCAAGTAGGGGGTTCAGCGAATGAGCAGTTCTTC. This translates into CASSQVGGSANEQFF.

CDR3 sequence reads: CASSARRQGLNTEAFF. The CDR3 DNA follows: TGTGCCAGCAGCGCTCGACGACAGGGGCTGAACACTGAAGCTTTCTTT. This chain joins TRBV9 and TRBJ1-1; 8 nucleotides agree with TRBD1. V dropped 3 bases and J dropped 0; count of bases not matched to a gene: 7. Germline loops: CDR1 SGDLS, CDR2 YYNGEE. The CDR3 is 16 amino acids.

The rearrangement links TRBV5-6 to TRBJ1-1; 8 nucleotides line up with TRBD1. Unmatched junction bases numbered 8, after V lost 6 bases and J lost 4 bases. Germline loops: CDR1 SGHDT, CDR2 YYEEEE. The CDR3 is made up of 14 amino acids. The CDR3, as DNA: TGTGCCAGCACCCCAGACAGGGGATCCACTGAAGCTTTCTTT. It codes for CASTPDRGSTEAFF.

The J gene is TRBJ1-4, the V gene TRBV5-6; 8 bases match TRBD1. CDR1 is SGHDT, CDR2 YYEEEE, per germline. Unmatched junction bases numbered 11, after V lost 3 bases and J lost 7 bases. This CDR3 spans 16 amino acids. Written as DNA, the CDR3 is TGTGCCAGCAGCTCCAAACATACAGGGGGAGCTGAAAAACTGTTTTTT. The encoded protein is CASSSKHTGGAEKLFF.

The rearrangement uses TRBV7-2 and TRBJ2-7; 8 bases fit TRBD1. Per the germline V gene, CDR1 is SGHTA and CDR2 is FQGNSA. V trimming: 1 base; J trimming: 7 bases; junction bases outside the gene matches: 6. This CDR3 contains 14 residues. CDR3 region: CASSLERTGREQYF. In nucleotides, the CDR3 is TGTGCCAGCAGCTTAGAGCGGACAGGGCGAGAGCAGTACTTC. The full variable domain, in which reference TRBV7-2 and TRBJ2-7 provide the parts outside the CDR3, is GAGVSQSPSNKVTEKGKDVELRCDPISGHTALYWYRQSLGQGLEFLIYFQGNSAPDKSGLPSDRFSAERTGGSVSTLTIQRTQQEDSAVYLCASSLERTGREQYFGPGTRLTVT.

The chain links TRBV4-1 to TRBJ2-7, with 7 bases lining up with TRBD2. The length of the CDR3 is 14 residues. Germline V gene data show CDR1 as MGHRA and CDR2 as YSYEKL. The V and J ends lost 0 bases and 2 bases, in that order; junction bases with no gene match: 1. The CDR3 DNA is TGCGCCAGCAGCCAAGAGGGGGGGGCCTACGAGCAGTACTTC. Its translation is CASSQEGGAYEQYF.

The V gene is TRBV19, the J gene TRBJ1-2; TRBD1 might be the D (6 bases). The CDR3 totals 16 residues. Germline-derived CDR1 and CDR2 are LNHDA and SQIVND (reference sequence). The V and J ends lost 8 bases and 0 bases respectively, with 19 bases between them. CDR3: CASSPGQTKANYGYTF. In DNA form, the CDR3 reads TGTGCCAGTTCCCCGGGACAAACAAAAGCTAACTATGGCTACACCTTC.

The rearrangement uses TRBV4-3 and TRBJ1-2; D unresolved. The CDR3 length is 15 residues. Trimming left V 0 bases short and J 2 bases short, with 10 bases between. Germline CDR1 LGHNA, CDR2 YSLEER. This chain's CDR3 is CASSQDYVANYGYTF. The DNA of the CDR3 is TGCGCCAGCAGCCAAGATTATGTGGCCAACTATGGCTACACCTTC.

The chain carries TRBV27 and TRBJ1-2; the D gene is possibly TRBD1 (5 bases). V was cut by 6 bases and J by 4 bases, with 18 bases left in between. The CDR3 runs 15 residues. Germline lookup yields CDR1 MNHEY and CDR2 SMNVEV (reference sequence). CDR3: CASRPWEGRLYGYTF. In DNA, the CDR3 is TGTGCCAGCAGACCTTGGGAGGGGAGGCTCTATGGCTACACCTTC.

The CDR3 bases are TGTGCCAGCATGAGAGAGGGATATATGGCCGAAGCTTTCTTT. The encoded protein is CASMREGYMAEAFF. J is TRBJ1-1 and V is TRBV6-5; D not certain. CDR3 length: 14 residues. V shed 7 bases and J shed 8 bases, with 20 bases lying between them. The germline CDR1 and CDR2 sequences are MNHEY and SVGAGI.

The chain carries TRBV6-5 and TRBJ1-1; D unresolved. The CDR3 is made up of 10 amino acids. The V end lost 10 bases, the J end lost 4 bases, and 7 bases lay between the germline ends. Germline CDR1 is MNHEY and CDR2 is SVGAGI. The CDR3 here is CATSSTEAFF. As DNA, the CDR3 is TGTGCCACCTCGAGCACTGAAGCTTTCTTT.

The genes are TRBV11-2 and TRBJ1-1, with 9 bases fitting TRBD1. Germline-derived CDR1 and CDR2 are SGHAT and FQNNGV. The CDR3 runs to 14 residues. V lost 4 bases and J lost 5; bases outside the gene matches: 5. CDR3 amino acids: CASSSGTGITEAFF. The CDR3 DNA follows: TGTGCCAGCAGCTCCGGGACAGGGATTACTGAAGCTTTCTTT.